This T cell receptor beta chain stems from a study of CD8+ T cells in alopecia areata (dated by TCRdb to the late 2010s). General notes on the study: The study used high-throughput TCRbeta sequencing to examine T cell clonal expansion in alopecia areata, in both the C3H/HeJ mouse model and human patients. In humans, TCRbeta sequencing was performed on scalp tissue and on sorted CD4+ and CD8+ peripheral blood T cells from healthy controls and from patients with patchy or totalis/universalis alopecia areata. Clonality in the scalp was compared among normal scalp (n=4), patchy alopecia areata scalp (n=8), and alopecia totalis/universalis scalp (n=8). RNA was extracted with the PAXgene miRNA kit for fixed scalp, the miRNeasy kit for PBMCs, and the RNeasy kit for mouse skin. TCRbeta CDR3 regions were amplified by immunoSEQ multiplex PCR using 35 Vbeta forward and 13 Jbeta reverse primers.

In the case of this clone: What antigen it recognizes has not been identified. No base qualities exist here, and no much larger clone lies one base off it.

Broad study findings and their caveats: Shared TCR sequences between patients were less evident than in mice, which may be partly attributable to HLA diversity in the patient population. Unlike mouse skin, where gammadelta T cells dominate, normal human skin contains resident alphabeta T cells that get sequenced too, which complicates analysis of the scalp TCR repertoire. Higher clonality and more expanded CD8+ clones were observed in lesional scalp than in normal scalp, particularly in alopecia totalis/universalis, a finding suggestive of antigenic drive.

The library was built by means of the immunoSEQ multiplex PCR assay. RNA was extracted from all samples and reverse transcribed into cDNA as template for TCR sequencing. SuperScript III was used for first-strand cDNA synthesis, primed with a 2:1 mix of oligo-dT and random hexamers. A synthetic immune receptor repertoire was used to measure amplification bias, and any remaining bias was corrected computationally. The paper's data handling went like this. Raw reads were preprocessed to remove errors, and CDR3 was defined according to IMGT conventions as the region from the conserved cysteine to phenylalanine. Clonality was calculated as 1 minus Shannon entropy normalized by log2 of the number of productive unique TCRs. CD4 or CD8 identity of scalp clones was inferred by cross-referencing scalp TCRbeta sequences with sorted blood CD4 and CD8 repertoires. TCRdb took over this immuneACCESS table, retaining in-frame rearrangements with V and J assigned. Such tables are incomplete; in checked studies, under half of the missing clones stem from an unresolved V gene, and the remainder is unexplained. That table is the source of V, J and clone size, and D and trimming were worked out from the DNA. The sample table contains 100,000 to 130,000 clones; only one count was recorded for 50% to 70% of them. Of the sample, around 25% is held by the ten largest clones.

From alopecia areata patients, peripheral blood was collected along with lesional scalp punch biopsies. After PBMCs were isolated by density centrifugation and stained for CD3, CD4 and CD8, a FACSAria was used to sort CD4+ and CD8+ T cells. Untreated alopecia areata patients were recruited as part of a multicenter biomarker study. In four or five patients from the biomarker study, the blood CD8+ T cells went through an additional sort into NKG2D-low and NKG2D-high fractions. Taken from cysteine to phenylalanine, the CDR3 has 13 residues. The DNA shown is the 39-base CDR3, in frame from base 1. In the germline V gene, CDR1 corresponds to MGHRA and CDR2 to YSYEKL. V is clipped by 0 bases and J by 7 bases, and the sequence between their germline boundaries is 9 bases long.

The sequenced material came from NKG2D-low CD8+ T cells sorted from blood. The cell subset or site label here, explained by the study, means: sorted CD8+ NKG2D-low blood T cells. The V gene is TRBV4-1 and the J gene is TRBJ1-2; the D gene cannot be named for sure. The receptor's source is a human donor with alopecia areata. CDR3 protein: CASSQDEGFGYTF. The DNA is TGCGCCAGCAGCCAAGATGAGGGTTTTGGCTACACCTTC.